This T cell receptor (beta chain) was recorded in a study of OX40 agonist ivuxolimab in advanced cancers. Study overall: Aged about 20 to 80 with a mean of about 63 years, they were approximately 79% male. Partial responses were recorded for three patients, including one with hepatocellular carcinoma and two with cutaneous melanoma.

Regarding this clone: Its cognate antigen is unknown.

TCRdb's copy holds only in-frame clones and misses some; the assay was immunoSEQ multiplex PCR. Of 40,000 to 60,000 clones in the sample, about 90% were seen once. Study results and caveats: The study did not work out the antigen specificity of the expanded peripheral T cells. Clonal expansion from baseline to week 6 occurred in both CD4+ and CD8+ T cells.

In germline, CDR1 is SGHTA, CDR2 FQGTGA. The length of the CDR3 is 13 residues. This sequence was found in an adult with an advanced solid tumor such as melanoma, head and neck, liver or kidney cancer. The chain employs TRBV7-3 and TRBJ2-5; unclear D gene. The better agreement between TRBJ2-7 and the DNA end casts doubt on the J call. The source material was CD4+ or CD8+ T cells sorted from blood, sampled in a trial of the OX40 agonist ivuxolimab. The CDR3 coding sequence is TGTGCCAGCAGCTTAGGGTACTCCTACGAGCAGTACTTC. The encoded protein is CASSLGYSYEQYF.